The rows below give T cell receptor beta chains drawn from one sample of a study of breast tumors, draining lymph nodes, adjacent tissues. One entry per CDR3 protein results from TCRdb running MiXCR on the multiplex PCR reads. The sample yields 200,000 to 300,000 distinct CDR3 sequences, over 30% seen once. Sequenced sample: axillary lymph node tissue. These receptors were obtained from a female donor with breast cancer. Some clones in this sample may be carry-over from other donors' samples. Each CDR3 is given with its conserved first and last residue. Fields, in order: V gene, J gene, CDR3 protein.

v_call: TRBV20-1; j_call: TRBJ2-3; cdr3_aa: CSATEGLAGAQYF
v_call: TRBV20-1; j_call: TRBJ2-7; cdr3_aa: CSVDPRLAGFYEQYF
v_call: TRBV4-1; j_call: TRBJ2-7; cdr3_aa: CARDFFWLCSYEQYF
v_call: TRBV29-1; j_call: TRBJ2-7; cdr3_aa: CSVEEGTLYEQYF
v_call: TRBV5-1; j_call: TRBJ2-7; cdr3_aa: CASTETSGNYEQYF
v_call: TRBV28; j_call: TRBJ1-4; cdr3_aa: CASSPYQGSNEKLFF
v_call: TRBV20-1; j_call: TRBJ1-4; cdr3_aa: CSAPDRGSGTNEKLFF
v_call: TRBV29-1; j_call: TRBJ1-6; cdr3_aa: CSVEWLCSRKLPANSPLHF
v_call: TRBV5-1; j_call: TRBJ2-2; cdr3_aa: CASSLARGVGSGELFF
v_call: TRBV29-1; j_call: TRBJ2-3; cdr3_aa: CSVPGLGTDTQYF
v_call: TRBV7-8; j_call: TRBJ2-7; cdr3_aa: CASSLAATPRGSYEQYF
v_call: TRBV2; j_call: TRBJ2-7; cdr3_aa: CASSGSGTGLLSSYEQYF
v_call: TRBV10-3; j_call: TRBJ2-5; cdr3_aa: CAISESKGTGYQETQYF
v_call: TRBV29-1; j_call: TRBJ1-2; cdr3_aa: CSVYSIDGYTF
v_call: TRBV29-1; j_call: TRBJ2-1; cdr3_aa: CSVRGRSYNEQFF